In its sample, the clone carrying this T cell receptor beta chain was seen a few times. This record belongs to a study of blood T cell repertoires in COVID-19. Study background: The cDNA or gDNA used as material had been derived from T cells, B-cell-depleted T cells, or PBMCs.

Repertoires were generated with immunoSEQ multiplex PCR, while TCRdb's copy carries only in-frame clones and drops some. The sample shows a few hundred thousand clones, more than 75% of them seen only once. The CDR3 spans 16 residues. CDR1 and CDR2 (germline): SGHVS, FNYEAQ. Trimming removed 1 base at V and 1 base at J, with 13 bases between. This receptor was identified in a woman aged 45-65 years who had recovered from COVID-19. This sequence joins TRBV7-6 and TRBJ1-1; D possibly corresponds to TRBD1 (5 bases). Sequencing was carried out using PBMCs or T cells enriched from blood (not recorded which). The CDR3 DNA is TGTGCCAGCAGCTTAGTTGGGGGGGGTAAGAACACTGAAGCTTTCTTT. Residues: CASSLVGGGKNTEAFF.